The subject of this entry is one T cell receptor (beta chain). This sample stems from a study of blood T cell repertoires in COVID-19. Germline CDR1 is SGHTA and CDR2 is FQGNSA. With 4 bases removed from V and 3 bases from J, the gap between germline ends came to 9 bases. CDR3 length: 13 amino acids. Original data processing: Estimated nucleated cell counts came from reference gene primer amplification. Profiled with immunoSEQ multiplex PCR; TCRdb holds only in-frame clones, not every one. That table is the source of V, J and clone size, and D and trimming were worked out from the DNA. Among roughly 230,000 clones listed, more than 75% were seen once. Participants came from roughly 23 US areas, aged roughly 18 to 89 years. Participant-reported clinical history was the basis for cohort assignment. All exposed participants met a person with COVID-19 within 2 weeks before entering the study.

Source material: PBMCs or T cells enriched from blood (not recorded which). The receptor was derived from a woman aged 50 to 60 who had been exposed to COVID-19. This sequence joins TRBV7-2 and TRBJ1-2; tentative D call: TRBD1 (5 bases). Written as DNA, the CDR3 is TGTGCCAGCAGCTACCCCAGGGACTATGGCTACACCTTC. This sequence encodes CASSYPRDYGYTF.